These 18 T cell receptor beta chains were sequenced from one sample in a study of cytomegalovirus exposure and HLA in healthy donors. PCR involved 60 Vbeta and 13 Jbeta primers. TCRdb's copy holds only in-frame clones and misses some; the assay was immunoSEQ multiplex PCR. The sample includes 150,000 or so clones, approximately 80% of them seen just once. The material sequenced was PBMCs. All receptors derive from a male donor in good health and CMV-seropositive.

This clone came up a few times. This chain links TRBV7-3 with TRBJ2-1, with 7 bases lining up with TRBD2. Germline V CDR1 and CDR2: SGHTA, FQGTGA. V shed 1 base and J 1 base; nucleotides not matched to a gene: 7. The CDR3 totals 17 residues. Here the CDR3 reads CASSLISGPGSYNEQFF. CDR3 coding DNA: TGTGCCAGCAGCTTAATTAGCGGGCCCGGATCCTACAATGAGCAGTTCTTC.

The chain is built from TRBV28 and TRBJ1-2; the D is unclear. With 3 bases removed from V and 8 bases from J, the gap between germline ends came to 25 bases. The CDR3 spans 17 residues. The germline V gene encodes CDR1 MDHEN and CDR2 SYDVKM. CDR3 residues: CASSFGTAGLVVGGYTF. For the CDR3, the DNA is TGTGCCAGCAGTTTCGGCACAGCCGGCCTCGTCGTAGGCGGCTACACCTTC.

Concerning this clone itself: The sample contains more than one DNA sequence encoding this CDR3. The chain uses TRBV30 and TRBJ1-3, with a weak D call TRBD1 (5 bases). The V end lost 5 bases, the J end lost 0 bases, and 14 bases lay between the germline ends. This CDR3 spans 15 amino acids. Germline V gene data show CDR1 as GTSNPN and CDR2 as SVGIG (reference sequence). CDR3: CAWSRDSGSGNTIYF. In DNA form, the CDR3 reads TGTGCCTGGTCCCGGGACTCCGGCTCTGGAAACACCATATATTTT.

V gene TRBV28 combines with J gene TRBJ2-3; 10 bases map to TRBD2. V dropped 8 bases and J dropped 3; count of bases not matched to a gene: 8. The CDR3 sequence is 15 residues long. Germline loops: CDR1 MDHEN, CDR2 SYDVKM. In nucleotides, the CDR3 is TGTGCCAGCCAGCGGGAGGGCGGTCGGACAGATACGCAGTATTTT. Translating gives CASQREGGRTDTQYF.

V usage is TRBV11-2 and J usage is TRBJ2-7; TRBD1 aligns across 7 bases. CDR3 size: 16 residues. Germline values: CDR1 SGHAT, CDR2 FQNNGV. The ends lost 1 base at V and 3 bases at J; junction bases unmatched: 9. CDR3 residues: CASSLGFGQELYEQYF. Written as DNA, the CDR3 is TGTGCCAGCAGCTTAGGGTTTGGACAGGAGCTCTACGAGCAGTACTTC.

The V gene is TRBV28, the J gene TRBJ1-3; unclear D gene. Trimming shortened V by 7 bases and J by 1 base, and 8 bases separated the two germline ends. Germline V gene data show CDR1 as MDHEN and CDR2 as SYDVKM. The CDR3 consists of 13 residues. In DNA form, the CDR3 reads TGTGCCAGCACCCCTTTATCTGGAAACACCATATATTTT. Encoded protein: CASTPLSGNTIYF.

On this clone: One end of the junction does not line up with germline, which may come from a read error. The chain joins TRBV7-9 to TRBJ2-2; perhaps TRBD2 as D (5 bases). This CDR3 contains 13 residues. Germline CDR1 SEHNR, CDR2 FQNEAQ (reference sequence). CDR3 in amino acids: CSSSFGDTGELFF. The CDR3 nucleotides read TGTTCCAGCAGCTTCGGGGACACCGGGGAGCTGTTTTTT.

This sequence joins TRBV5-1 and TRBJ2-7, with 7 bases lining up with TRBD1. J lost 5 bases, V lost 0 bases, and 8 bases had no gene match. The CDR3 is made up of 15 amino acids. Germline V gives CDR1 SGHRS, CDR2 YFSETQ. CDR3 residues: CASSLDSQGDHEQYF. The CDR3 DNA reads TGCGCCAGCAGCTTGGATTCCCAGGGGGACCACGAGCAGTACTTC.

A word on this clone: The junction departs from germline at one end; a sequencing error may be responsible. V is TRBV9 and J is TRBJ1-1, with 7 bases matching TRBD1. The CDR3 has 10 amino acids. Germline-derived CDR1 and CDR2 are SGDLS and YYNGEE. The CDR3 here is CASSERTGNF. In nucleotides, the CDR3 is TGTGCCAGCAGCGAGAGGACAGGCAACTTT.

The CDR3 nucleotides are TGTGCCACCGCAATCCTAGACAGGGTAAATCAGCCCCAGCATTTT. Amino acid sequence: CATAILDRVNQPQHF. The chain recombines TRBV28 with TRBJ1-5; 7 bases match TRBD1. This CDR3 region has 15 residues. The V gene's germline CDR1 is MDHEN and CDR2 SYDVKM. J gave up 4 bases and V 10 bases, and 13 bases lay outside the gene matches.

The V call is TRBV9, the J call TRBJ2-3; the match to TRBD1 covers 8 bases. Germline V gene sequence: CDR1 SGDLS, CDR2 YYNGEE. The CDR3 contains 16 residues. After removal of 4 bases from V and 3 bases from J, the junction contained 10 bases not matched to a gene. For the CDR3, the DNA is TGTGCCAGCAGCCCAGGGGGCAGGGCCATGACAGATACGCAGTATTTT. Translation: CASSPGGRAMTDTQYF.

The chain carries TRBV30 and TRBJ1-2; tentative D call: TRBD1 (6 bases). Germline lookup yields CDR1 GTSNPN and CDR2 SVGIG (reference sequence). V was clipped by 4 bases and J by 8 bases, with 11 bases between them. This CDR3 spans 11 amino acids. The CDR3 DNA reads as TGTGCCTGGAACAGGGCAGGCGGCTACACCTTC. Amino acid sequence: CAWNRAGGYTF.

The chain joins TRBV12-1 to TRBJ2-2; the D segment call TRBD1 is taken from the table without a DNA check. TRBV12-1 is termed a pseudogene. CDR3 size: 16 residues. In DNA form, the CDR3 reads TGTGCCAGCAGCTTTGACCAGGGGGCGTTAAACGGGGAGCTGTTTTTT. It codes for CASSFDQGALNGELFF.

The rearrangement links TRBV30 to TRBJ1-3; D is possibly TRBD1 (6 bases). The CDR3 loop spans 15 amino acids. The ends were cut back, 3 bases at V and 0 bases at J, with 12 bases in the middle. CDR1 GTSNPN and CDR2 SVGIG come from the germline V gene (reference sequence). The CDR3 bases are TGTGCCTGGAGCGGACAGTTTAGCTCTGGAAACACCATATATTTT. The encoded protein is CAWSGQFSSGNTIYF.

The table lists this clone with a count of one. This chain connects TRBV6-5 to TRBJ2-5; possibly TRBD1 for D (5 bases). The V gene's germline CDR1 is MNHEY and CDR2 SVGAGI. V was clipped by 0 bases and J by 5 bases, with 7 bases between them. The CDR3 runs 13 residues. The CDR3 coding sequence is TGTGCCAGCAGTTACTCGGGGCCTGAGACCCAGTACTTC. Its protein product is CASSYSGPETQYF.

This chain joins TRBV28 and TRBJ2-2; possibly TRBD1 for D (5 bases). Trimming stripped 2 bases from V and 7 bases from J, with 11 bases between. The germline V gene encodes CDR1 MDHEN and CDR2 SYDVKM. There are 14 residues in the CDR3. Written as DNA, the CDR3 is TGTGCCAGCAGTTTACAGGGAAACCTCGGGGAGCTGTTTTTT. This codes for CASSLQGNLGELFF.

The genes are TRBV6-5 and TRBJ2-2; tentative D call: TRBD1 (6 bases). Germline lookup yields CDR1 MNHEY and CDR2 SVGAGI. Trimming stripped 7 bases from V and 5 bases from J, with 17 bases between. CDR3 length equals 15 residues. The CDR3 here is CASKTLVRGTGELFF. The DNA for the CDR3 is TGTGCCAGCAAGACCCTAGTGAGGGGGACCGGGGAGCTGTTTTTT.

The rearrangement joins TRBV7-8 to TRBJ2-7; 10 bases match TRBD1. The germline V gene has CDR1 SGHVS and CDR2 FQNEAQ. This CDR3 comprises 13 residues. The J segment lost 6 bases and the V segment lost 5 bases, leaving 4 bases of the junction unmatched. The CDR3 DNA reads TGTGCCAGCAGCCCAGGGACAGGGGTCGAGCAGTACTTC. Its protein product is CASSPGTGVEQYF.